Following are 17 T cell receptor beta chains from one sample sequenced in a study of OX40 agonist ivuxolimab in advanced cancers. Here immunoSEQ multiplex PCR was the method, and the copy in TCRdb shows in-frame clones only, minus some. The sample contains about 89,000 clones, about 88% of which appear only once. The specimen comprised CD4+ or CD8+ T cells sorted from blood, sampled in a trial of the OX40 agonist ivuxolimab. The receptors were gathered from an adult with an advanced solid tumor such as melanoma, head and neck, liver or kidney cancer.

This clone was seen only a few times. This sequence joins TRBV12-5 and TRBJ2-1, with 9 bases that match TRBD2. The CDR3 totals 15 residues. Germline CDR1 is LGHNT and CDR2 is FRNRAP. The trim removed 5 bases at V and 7 bases at J, leaving 9 bases unmatched. CDR3 in DNA: TGTGCTAGTGGTCTGGGAGCGGGGGGATGGAATGAGCAGTTCTTC. The encoded protein is CASGLGAGGWNEQFF.

V and J are TRBV18 and TRBJ1-2; D call uncertain. Germline V gene lookup returns CDR1 KGHSH and CDR2 LQKENI. The CDR3 loop spans 13 amino acids. V lost 3 bases and J lost 3, with 8 bases in between. The CDR3 region has the DNA TGTGCCAGCTCACCTGTGGAATACTATGGCTACACCTTC. This encodes CASSPVEYYGYTF.

The chain carries TRBV9 and TRBJ1-2; D is perhaps TRBD1 (6 bases). V lost 7 bases and J 4 bases, leaving 8 bases between the germline ends. Germline V CDR1 and CDR2: SGDLS, YYNGEE. There are 11 residues in the CDR3. CDR3 coding DNA: TGTGCCAGCGGGGACATCTATGGCTACACCTTC. Translating it yields CASGDIYGYTF.

The gene calls are TRBV4-2 and TRBJ1-6; a possible D gene is TRBD1 (5 bases). The germline V gene has CDR1 LGHNA and CDR2 YNFKEQ. The length of the CDR3 is 17 residues. Trimming left V 1 base short and J 6 bases short, with 16 bases between. For the CDR3, the DNA is TGTGCCAGCAGCCAAGTATCCGGGCAGGGCCGTAATTCACCCCTCCACTTT. Protein: CASSQVSGQGRNSPLHF.

The J gene is TRBJ2-7, the V gene TRBV7-2; 10 bases are a match to TRBD1. The V and J ends lost 0 bases and 6 bases, in that order; junction bases with no gene match: 8. The CDR3 runs 16 residues. In germline, CDR1 is SGHTA, CDR2 FQGNSA. The CDR3 sequence is CASSLAARTGGGEQYF. Written as DNA, the CDR3 is TGTGCCAGCAGCTTAGCAGCGCGGACAGGGGGAGGCGAGCAGTACTTC.

CDR3 nucleotide sequence: TGTGCCAGCAGCTTGGAAGCGGGGGGATACAATGAGCAGTTCTTC. Translated: CASSLEAGGYNEQFF. The chain recombines TRBV5-4 with TRBJ2-1; TRBD2 aligns across 9 bases. The V gene's germline CDR1 is SGHNT and CDR2 YYREEE (reference sequence). The CDR3 has 15 amino acids. The J segment lost 4 bases and the V segment lost 0 bases, leaving 2 bases of the junction unmatched. Filled out from reference TRBV5-4 and TRBJ2-1, the complete variable domain reads ETGVTQSPTHLIKTRGQQVTLRCSSQSGHNTVSWYQQALGQGPQFIFQYYREEENGRGNFPPRFSGLQFPNYSSELNVNALELDDSALYLCASSLEAGGYNEQFFGPGTRLTVL.

The gene calls are TRBV19 and TRBJ1-3; 10 nucleotides line up with TRBD1. The CDR3 spans 16 residues. In germline, CDR1 is LNHDA, CDR2 SQIVND (reference sequence). J was trimmed by 0 bases and V by 7 bases; bases with no gene match: 6. The CDR3 nucleotides read TGTGCCAGTATCCCGGGACAGGGGAGCTCTGGAAACACCATATATTTT. Its protein product is CASIPGQGSSGNTIYF.

J is TRBJ1-5 and V is TRBV19, with D perhaps matching TRBD1 (5 bases). The CDR3 contains 14 residues. Trimming took off 6 bases at V and 5 bases at J, with 14 bases between the two ends. The germline CDR1 and CDR2 sequences are LNHDA and SQIVND (reference sequence). The CDR3 sequence is CASSPTVSHQPQHF. In DNA form, the CDR3 reads TGTGCCAGTAGCCCGACAGTTTCTCATCAGCCCCAGCATTTT.

The rearrangement links TRBV7-9 to TRBJ1-1, with a weak D call TRBD1 (5 bases). The CDR3 contains 14 residues. CDR1 and CDR2 (germline): SEHNR, FQNEAQ (reference sequence). V lost 4 bases and J lost 3, with 12 bases in between. This CDR3 reads CASSSGTYDTEAFF. CDR3 nucleotide sequence: TGTGCCAGCAGCTCCGGGACTTATGACACTGAAGCTTTCTTT.

The chain is built from TRBV5-1 and TRBJ2-2; the D gene is possibly TRBD2 (6 bases). Germline-derived CDR1 and CDR2 are SGHRS and YFSETQ. CDR3 length: 16 residues. The germline V and J ends were trimmed by 5 bases and 3 bases, with 17 bases remaining between them. CDR3 amino acids: CASRRGPRKDTGELFF. CDR3 in DNA: TGCGCCAGCAGGCGGGGACCGCGAAAAGACACCGGGGAGCTGTTTTTT.

This clone has a handful of counts. The V call is TRBV5-1, the J call TRBJ2-3; 7 bases fit TRBD1. CDR1 and CDR2 (germline): SGHRS, YFSETQ. Trimming removed 4 bases from V and 2 bases from J; junction bases left unmatched: 4. The CDR3 is 14 amino acids. The CDR3 loop is CASSPGQITDTQYF. The DNA of the CDR3 is TGCGCCAGCAGCCCGGGACAGATCACAGATACGCAGTATTTT.

The V and J genes are TRBV6-4 and TRBJ2-5, with TRBD1 identical over 7 bases. J was trimmed by 0 bases and V by 3 bases; bases with no gene match: 10. Germline V gives CDR1 MRHNA, CDR2 SNTAGT. The CDR3 has 17 residues. CDR3 loop: CASSDPGDRHDQETQYF. The CDR3 DNA is TGTGCCAGCAGTGATCCTGGGGACAGACATGACCAAGAGACCCAGTACTTC.

This sequence joins TRBV7-6 and TRBJ2-7; 10 nucleotides agree with TRBD1. Unmatched junction bases numbered 6, after V lost 5 bases and J lost 2 bases. Germline CDR1 is SGHVS and CDR2 is FNYEAQ. The CDR3 spans 15 residues. This CDR3 reads CASSPRTGGTYEQYF. CDR3 DNA: TGTGCCAGCAGCCCCAGGACAGGGGGGACCTACGAGCAGTACTTC.

The chain combines TRBV11-2 with TRBJ2-3; 10 bases match TRBD2. The CDR3 covers 16 residues. Per the germline V gene, CDR1 is SGHAT and CDR2 is FQNNGV. V shed 1 base and J 5 bases; nucleotides not matched to a gene: 6. CDR3: CASSLGAGGPGDTQYF. CDR3 nucleotide sequence: TGTGCCAGCAGCTTAGGAGCGGGGGGGCCGGGAGATACGCAGTATTTT.

The J gene is TRBJ2-5, the V gene TRBV4-3; 9 nucleotides align to TRBD2. Trimming at V came to 1 base and at J to 7 bases, leaving 10 bases not matched to a gene. This CDR3 region has 16 residues. The germline V gene encodes CDR1 LGHNA and CDR2 YSLEER. Written as DNA, the CDR3 is TGCGCCAGCAGCCAAGGGGCGGCAGCGGGGGGCGGGACCCAGTACTTC. It codes for CASSQGAAAGGGTQYF.

This sequence joins TRBV10-3 and TRBJ1-5; D is possibly TRBD1 (6 bases). In germline, CDR1 is ENHRY, CDR2 SYGVKD. The CDR3 is 14 residues long. Trimming cost V 0 bases and J 7 bases, with 10 bases left between them. As DNA, the CDR3 is TGTGCCATCAGTGAGTCCGCACAGGGACAGCCCCAGCATTTT. Translation gives CAISESAQGQPQHF.

The chain combines TRBV30 with TRBJ1-5; 7 nucleotides align to TRBD1. Per germline, CDR1 GTSNPN and CDR2 SVGIG (reference sequence). The CDR3 loop spans 13 amino acids. V shed 2 bases, J shed 6 bases, and the junction held 4 bases outside the gene matches. The CDR3 nucleotides read TGTGCCTGGAGTAAGGGACAGATTCAGCCCCAGCATTTT. Its protein is CAWSKGQIQPQHF.